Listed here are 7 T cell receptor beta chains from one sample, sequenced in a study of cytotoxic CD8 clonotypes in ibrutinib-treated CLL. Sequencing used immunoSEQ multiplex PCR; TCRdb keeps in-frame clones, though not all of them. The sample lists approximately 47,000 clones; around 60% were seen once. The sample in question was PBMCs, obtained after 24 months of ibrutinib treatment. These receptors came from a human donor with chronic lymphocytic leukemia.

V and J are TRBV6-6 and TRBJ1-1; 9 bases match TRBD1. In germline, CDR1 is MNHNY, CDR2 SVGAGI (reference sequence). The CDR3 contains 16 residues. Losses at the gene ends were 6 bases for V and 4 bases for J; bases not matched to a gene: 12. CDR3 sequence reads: CASSPTGGTGITEAFF. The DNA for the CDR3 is TGTGCCAGCAGCCCTACAGGGGGGACAGGGATCACTGAAGCTTTCTTT.

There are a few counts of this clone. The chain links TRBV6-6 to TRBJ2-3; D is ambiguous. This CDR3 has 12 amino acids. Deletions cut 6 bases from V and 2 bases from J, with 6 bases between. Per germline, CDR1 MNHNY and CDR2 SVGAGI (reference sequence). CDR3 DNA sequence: TGTGCCAGCAGCTCGTCCACAGATACGCAGTATTTT. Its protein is CASSSSTDTQYF.

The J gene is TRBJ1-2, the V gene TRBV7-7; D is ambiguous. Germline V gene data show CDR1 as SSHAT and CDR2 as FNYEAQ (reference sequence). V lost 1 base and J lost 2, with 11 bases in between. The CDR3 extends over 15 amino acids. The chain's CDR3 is CASSLGGFLNYGYTF. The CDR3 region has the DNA TGTGCCAGCAGCTTAGGGGGATTCTTAAACTATGGCTACACCTTC.

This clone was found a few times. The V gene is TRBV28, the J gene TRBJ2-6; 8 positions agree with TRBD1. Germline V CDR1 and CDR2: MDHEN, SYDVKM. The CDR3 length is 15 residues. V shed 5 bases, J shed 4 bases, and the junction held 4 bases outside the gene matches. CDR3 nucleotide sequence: TGTGCCAGCAGTCCAGACAGGGGAGGGGCCAACGTCCTGACTTTC. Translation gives CASSPDRGGANVLTF.

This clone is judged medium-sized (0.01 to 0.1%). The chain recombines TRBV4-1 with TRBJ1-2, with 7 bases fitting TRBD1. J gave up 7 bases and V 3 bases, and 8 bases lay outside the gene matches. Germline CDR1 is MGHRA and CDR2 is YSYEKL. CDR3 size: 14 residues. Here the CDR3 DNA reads TGCGCCAGCAGCCATCAATCACAGGGGACTGGCTACACCTTC. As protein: CASSHQSQGTGYTF.

CDR3: CASSQVPGWGYNEQFF. The CDR3 coding sequence is TGTGCCAGCAGCCAAGTTCCGGGGTGGGGGTACAATGAGCAGTTCTTC. The J gene is TRBJ2-1, the V gene TRBV14, with D perhaps being TRBD1 or TRBD2 (5 bases each). The germline V gene has CDR1 SGHDN and CDR2 FVKESK. V lost 1 base and J lost 4, with 14 bases in between. The CDR3 is 16 residues long.

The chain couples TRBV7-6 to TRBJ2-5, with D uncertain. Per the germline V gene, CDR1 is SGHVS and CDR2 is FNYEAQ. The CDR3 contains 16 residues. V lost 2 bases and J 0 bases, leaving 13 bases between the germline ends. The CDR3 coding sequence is TGTGCCAGCAGCTTATACCATTCACGGAACCAAGAGACCCAGTACTTC. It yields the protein CASSLYHSRNQETQYF.